This T cell receptor beta chain was profiled in a study of cytomegalovirus exposure and HLA in healthy donors. This clone has only a few counts. Germline values: CDR1 MDHEN, CDR2 SYDVKM. This CDR3 region has 17 residues. V lost 2 bases to trimming and J lost 0 bases; unmatched junction nucleotides: 8. Use of 60 Vbeta and 13 Jbeta primers characterized the PCR. Libraries were prepared by immunoSEQ multiplex PCR; TCRdb keeps only in-frame clonotypes and omits some of them. This table has about 140,000 clones, 65% to 80% appearing once. V is TRBV28 and J is TRBJ2-7; 9 positions agree with TRBD2. Input material: PBMCs. The receptor was isolated from a woman aged 25 to 39 in good health and CMV-seronegative. DNA of the CDR3: TGTGCCAGCAGTTTACGGCGGGGTAGCGGGAGCTCCTACGAGCAGTACTTC. Encoded protein: CASSLRRGSGSSYEQYF.